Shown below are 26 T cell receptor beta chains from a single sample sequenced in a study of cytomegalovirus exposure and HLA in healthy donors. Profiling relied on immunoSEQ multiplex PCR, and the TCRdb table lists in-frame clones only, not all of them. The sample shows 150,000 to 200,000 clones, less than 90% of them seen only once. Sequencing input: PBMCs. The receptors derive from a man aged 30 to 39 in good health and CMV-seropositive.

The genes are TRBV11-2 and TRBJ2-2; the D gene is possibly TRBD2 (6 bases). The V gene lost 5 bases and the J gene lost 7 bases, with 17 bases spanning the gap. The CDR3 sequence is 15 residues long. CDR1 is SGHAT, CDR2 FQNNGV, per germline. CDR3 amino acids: CASSRRTTESGELFF. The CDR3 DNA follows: TGTGCCAGCAGCCGCCGGACTACCGAGAGCGGGGAGCTGTTTTTT.

The CDR3 region is CASSDSMNTEAFF. CDR3 DNA sequence: TGTGCCAGCAGCGACAGCATGAACACTGAAGCTTTCTTT. This sequence joins TRBV6-4 and TRBJ1-1; possible D gene TRBD1, 5 bases. The CDR3 consists of 13 residues. Trimming stripped 6 bases from V and 0 bases from J, with 8 bases between. The germline V gene has CDR1 MRHNA and CDR2 SNTAGT.

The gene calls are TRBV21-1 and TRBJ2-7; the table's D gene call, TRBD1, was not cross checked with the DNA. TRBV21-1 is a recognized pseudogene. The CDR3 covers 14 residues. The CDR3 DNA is TGTGCCAGCAGCAAAAGGGACACGTCAGGGGGGCAGTACTTC. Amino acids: CASSKRDTSGGQYF.

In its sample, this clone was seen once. Here the CDR3 reads CASRLAGQEQFF. The CDR3 coding sequence is TGTGCCAGCCGACTAGCGGGACAAGAGCAGTTCTTC. The chain has TRBV2 and TRBJ2-1, with 11 bases aligning to TRBD2. Germline-derived CDR1 and CDR2 are SNHLY and FYNNEI. The V and J ends lost 8 bases and 10 bases, in that order; junction bases with no gene match: 4. The CDR3 contains 12 residues.

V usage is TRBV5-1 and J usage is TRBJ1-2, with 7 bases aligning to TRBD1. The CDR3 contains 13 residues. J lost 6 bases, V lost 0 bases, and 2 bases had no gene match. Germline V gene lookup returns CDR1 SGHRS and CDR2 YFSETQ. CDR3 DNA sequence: TGCGCCAGCAGCTTGGCCGGGACAGATGGCTACACCTTC. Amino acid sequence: CASSLAGTDGYTF.

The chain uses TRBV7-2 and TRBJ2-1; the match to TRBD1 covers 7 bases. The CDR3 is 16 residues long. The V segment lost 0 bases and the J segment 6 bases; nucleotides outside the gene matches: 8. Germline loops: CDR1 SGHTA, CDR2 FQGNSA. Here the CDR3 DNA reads TGTGCCAGCAGCTTAGCGGGGTTTTCAGGGGGCAATGAGCAGTTCTTC. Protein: CASSLAGFSGGNEQFF.

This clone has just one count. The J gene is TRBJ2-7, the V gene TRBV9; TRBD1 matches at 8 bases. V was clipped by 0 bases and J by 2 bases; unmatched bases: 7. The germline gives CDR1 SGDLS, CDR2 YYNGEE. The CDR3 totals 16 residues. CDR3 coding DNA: TGTGCCAGCAGCGTAGGCCATAGGACAGGGACCTACGAGCAGTACTTC. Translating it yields CASSVGHRTGTYEQYF.

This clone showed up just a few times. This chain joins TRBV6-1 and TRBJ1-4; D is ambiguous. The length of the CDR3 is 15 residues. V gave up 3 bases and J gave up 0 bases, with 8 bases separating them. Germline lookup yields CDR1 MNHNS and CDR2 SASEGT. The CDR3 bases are TGTGCCAGCAGTGACAGGCGTGCAACTAATGAAAAACTGTTTTTT. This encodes CASSDRRATNEKLFF.

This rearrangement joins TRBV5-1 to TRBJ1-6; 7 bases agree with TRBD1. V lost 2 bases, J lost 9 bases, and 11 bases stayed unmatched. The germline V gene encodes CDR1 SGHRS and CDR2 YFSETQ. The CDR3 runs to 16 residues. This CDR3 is CASSFLRTGPASPLHF. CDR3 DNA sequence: TGCGCCAGCAGCTTTCTGCGGACAGGCCCGGCTTCACCCCTCCACTTT. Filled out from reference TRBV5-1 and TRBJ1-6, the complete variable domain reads KAGVTQTPRYLIKTRGQQVTLSCSPISGHRSVSWYQQTPGQGLQFLFEYFSETQRNKGNFPGRFSGRQFSNSRSEMNVSTLELGDSALYLCASSFLRTGPASPLHFGNGTRLTVT.

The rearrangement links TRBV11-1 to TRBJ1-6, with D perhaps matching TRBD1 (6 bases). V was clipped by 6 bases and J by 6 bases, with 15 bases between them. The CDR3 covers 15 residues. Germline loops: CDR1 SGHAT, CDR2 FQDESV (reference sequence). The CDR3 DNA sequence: TGTGCCAGCAGGACAGACAGGCCGATTAATTCACCCCTCCACTTT. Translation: CASRTDRPINSPLHF.

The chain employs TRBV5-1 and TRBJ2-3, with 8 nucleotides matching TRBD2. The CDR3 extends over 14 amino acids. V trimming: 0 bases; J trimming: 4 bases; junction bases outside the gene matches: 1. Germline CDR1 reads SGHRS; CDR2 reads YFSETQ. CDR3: CASSLDGGADTQYF. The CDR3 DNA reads TGCGCCAGCAGCTTGGACGGGGGGGCAGATACGCAGTATTTT.

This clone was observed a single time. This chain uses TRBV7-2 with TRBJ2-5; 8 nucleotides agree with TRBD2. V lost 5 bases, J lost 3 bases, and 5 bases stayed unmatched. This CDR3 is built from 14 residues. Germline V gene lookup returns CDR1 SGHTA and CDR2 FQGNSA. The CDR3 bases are TGTGCCAGCAGCCAAAGCGGGGGTGAAGAGACCCAGTACTTC. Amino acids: CASSQSGGEETQYF.

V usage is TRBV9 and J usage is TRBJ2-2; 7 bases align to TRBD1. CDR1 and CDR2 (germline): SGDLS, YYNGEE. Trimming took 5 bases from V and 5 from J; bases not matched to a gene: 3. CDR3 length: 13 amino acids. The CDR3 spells CASSRQGTGELFF. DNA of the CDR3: TGTGCCAGCAGTCGACAGGGTACCGGGGAGCTGTTTTTT.

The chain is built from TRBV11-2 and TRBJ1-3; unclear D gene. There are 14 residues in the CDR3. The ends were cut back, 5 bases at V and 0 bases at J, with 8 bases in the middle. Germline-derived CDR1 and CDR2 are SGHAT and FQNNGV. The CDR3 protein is CASSLGGSGNTIYF. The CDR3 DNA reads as TGTGCCAGCAGCCTAGGCGGCTCTGGAAACACCATATATTTT. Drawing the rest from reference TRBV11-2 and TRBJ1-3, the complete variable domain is EAGVAQSPRYKIIEKRQSVAFWCNPISGHATLYWYQQILGQGPKLLIQFQNNGVVDDSQLPKDRFSAERLKGVDSTLKIQPAKLEDSAVYLCASSLGGSGNTIYFGEGSWLTVV.

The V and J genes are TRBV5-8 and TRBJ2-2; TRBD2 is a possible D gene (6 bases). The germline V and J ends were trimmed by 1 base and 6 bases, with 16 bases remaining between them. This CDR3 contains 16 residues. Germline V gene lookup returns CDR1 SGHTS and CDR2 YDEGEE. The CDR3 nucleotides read TGTGCCAGCAGCTTGTGGAGGGGCGTTGGCGCCGGGGAGCTGTTTTTT. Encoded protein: CASSLWRGVGAGELFF.

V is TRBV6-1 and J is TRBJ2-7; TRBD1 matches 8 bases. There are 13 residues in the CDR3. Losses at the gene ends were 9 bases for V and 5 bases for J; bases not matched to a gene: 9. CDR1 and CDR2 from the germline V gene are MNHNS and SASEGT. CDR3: CASSIQGAHEQYF. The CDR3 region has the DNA TGTGCCAGTAGCATTCAGGGGGCCCACGAGCAGTACTTC.

The CDR3 region is CASSLTGHGANVLTF. DNA for the CDR3: TGTGCCAGCAGCTTAACTGGGCACGGGGCCAACGTCCTGACTTTC. The chain joins TRBV7-3 to TRBJ2-6; the D is unclear. Germline V gene lookup returns CDR1 SGHTA and CDR2 FQGTGA. Trimming pared 0 bases from V and 4 bases from J, leaving 7 bases between. CDR3 size: 15 residues.

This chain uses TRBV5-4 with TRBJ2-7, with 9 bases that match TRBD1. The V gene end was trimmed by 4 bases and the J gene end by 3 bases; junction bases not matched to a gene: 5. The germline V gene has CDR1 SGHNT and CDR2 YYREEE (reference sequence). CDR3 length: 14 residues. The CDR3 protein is CASSPGQGNYEQYF. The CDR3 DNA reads TGTGCCAGCAGCCCGGGACAGGGTAACTACGAGCAGTACTTC.

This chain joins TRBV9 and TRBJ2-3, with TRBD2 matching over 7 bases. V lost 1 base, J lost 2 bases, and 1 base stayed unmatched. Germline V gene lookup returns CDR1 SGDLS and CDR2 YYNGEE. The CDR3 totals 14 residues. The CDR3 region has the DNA TGTGCCAGCAGCGTACGGGACTACACAGATACGCAGTATTTT. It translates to CASSVRDYTDTQYF. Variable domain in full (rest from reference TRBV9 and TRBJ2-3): DSGVTQTPKHLITATGQRVTLRCSPRSGDLSVYWYQQSLDQGLQFLIQYYNGEERAKGNILERFSAQQFPDLHSELNLSSLELGDSALYFCASSVRDYTDTQYFGPGTRLTVL.

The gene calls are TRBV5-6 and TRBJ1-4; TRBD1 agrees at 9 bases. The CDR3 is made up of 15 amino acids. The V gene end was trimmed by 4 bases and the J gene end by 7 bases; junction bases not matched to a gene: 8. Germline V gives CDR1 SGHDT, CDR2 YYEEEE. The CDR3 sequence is CASSAGTGTAEKLFF. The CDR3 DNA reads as TGTGCCAGCAGCGCCGGGACAGGGACGGCTGAAAAACTGTTTTTT. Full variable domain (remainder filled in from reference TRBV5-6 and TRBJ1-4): DAGVTQSPTHLIKTRGQQVTLRCSPKSGHDTVSWYQQALGQGPQFIFQYYEEEERQRGNFPDRFSGHQFPNYSSELNVNALLLGDSALYLCASSAGTGTAEKLFFGSGTQLSVL.

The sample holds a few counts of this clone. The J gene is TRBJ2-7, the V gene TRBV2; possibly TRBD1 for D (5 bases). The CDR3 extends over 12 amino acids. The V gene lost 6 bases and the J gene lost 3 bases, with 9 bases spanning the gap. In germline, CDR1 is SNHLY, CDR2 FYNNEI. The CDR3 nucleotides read TGTGCCAGCAGGGCTGACAGCTACGAGCAGTACTTC. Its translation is CASRADSYEQYF.

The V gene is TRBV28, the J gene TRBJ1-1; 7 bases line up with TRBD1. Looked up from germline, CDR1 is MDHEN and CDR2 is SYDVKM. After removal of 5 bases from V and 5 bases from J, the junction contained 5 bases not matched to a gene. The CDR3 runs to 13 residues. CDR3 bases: TGTGCCAGCAGTGGTACAGGGGAAACTGAAGCTTTCTTT. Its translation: CASSGTGETEAFF.

The CDR3 DNA is TGCGCCAGCAGACTAGCGGGAGAACACCAGTACGAGCAGTACTTC. Its protein product is CASRLAGEHQYEQYF. The rearrangement joins TRBV5-1 to TRBJ2-7; 11 nucleotides agree with TRBD2. The ends lost 5 bases at V and 4 bases at J; junction bases unmatched: 8. The CDR3 has 15 residues. CDR1 SGHRS and CDR2 YFSETQ come from the germline V gene.

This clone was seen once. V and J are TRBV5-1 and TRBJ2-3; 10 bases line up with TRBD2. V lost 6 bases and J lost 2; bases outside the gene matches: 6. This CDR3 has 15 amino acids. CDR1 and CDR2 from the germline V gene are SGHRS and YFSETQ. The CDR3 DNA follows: TGCGCCAGCAACCTAGCGGGGGCCCTCACAGATACGCAGTATTTT. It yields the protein CASNLAGALTDTQYF.

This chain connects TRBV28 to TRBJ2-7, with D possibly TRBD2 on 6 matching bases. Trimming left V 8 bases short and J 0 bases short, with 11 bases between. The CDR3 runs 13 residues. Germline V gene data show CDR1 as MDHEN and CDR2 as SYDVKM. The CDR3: CASVRGDSYEQYF. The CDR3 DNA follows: TGTGCCAGCGTACGCGGGGACTCCTACGAGCAGTACTTC.

In DNA, the CDR3 is TGTGCTAGTGGTTTGGTACGCTTGGGGGCGCCGAACACTGAAGCTTTCTTT. Protein: CASGLVRLGAPNTEAFF. This sequence joins TRBV12-5 and TRBJ1-1; possibly TRBD1 for D (6 bases). Trimming left V 0 bases short and J 1 base short, with 15 bases between. Germline loops: CDR1 LGHNT, CDR2 FRNRAP. The CDR3 has 17 amino acids.